This T cell receptor (beta chain) was obtained from a study of cytomegalovirus exposure and HLA in healthy donors. The wider study: A prior study identified approximately 110 million unique TCR beta sequences from about 180 million T cells. In terms of ancestry, the Caucasian-associated cluster contained 80% to 90% of the roughly 400 genotyped donors. Broader study findings: Whilst most TCR sequences proved rare, a subset of public TCRs occurred across many donors. For cytomegalovirus status, the classifier reportedly gave diagnoses with high specificity and sensitivity.

Use of 60 Vbeta and 13 Jbeta primers characterized the PCR. Assay: immunoSEQ multiplex PCR; the TCRdb copy retains only in-frame clones and omits some. The sample includes under 200,000 clones, over 75% of them seen just once. This clone was detected a few times. Antigen unknown. V was pared by 5 bases and J by 12 bases, with 14 bases between. Germline V gene sequence: CDR1 SEHNR, CDR2 FQNEAQ (reference sequence). This CDR3 has 12 residues. The sample comprised PBMCs. The chain links TRBV7-9 to TRBJ1-5, with a weak D call TRBD1 (6 bases). This clonotype originated in a man aged 18 to 30 in good health and CMV-seropositive. CDR3: CASSPTGLLQHF. The CDR3 coding sequence is TGTGCCAGCAGCCCCACAGGGTTACTCCAGCATTTT.